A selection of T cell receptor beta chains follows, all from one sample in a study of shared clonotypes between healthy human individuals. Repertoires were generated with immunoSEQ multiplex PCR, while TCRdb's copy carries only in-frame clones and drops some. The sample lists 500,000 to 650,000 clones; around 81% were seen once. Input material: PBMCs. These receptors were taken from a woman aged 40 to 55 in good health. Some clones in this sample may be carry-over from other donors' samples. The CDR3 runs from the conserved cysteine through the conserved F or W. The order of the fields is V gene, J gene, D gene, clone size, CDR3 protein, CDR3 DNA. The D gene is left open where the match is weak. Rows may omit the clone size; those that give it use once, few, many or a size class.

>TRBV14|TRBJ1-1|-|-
CASSQDWREGEKTEAFF
TGTGCCAGCAGCCAAGACTGGAGGGAGGGGGAGAAAACTGAAGCTTTCTTT
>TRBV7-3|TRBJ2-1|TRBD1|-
CASSFSGTGYNEQFF
TGTGCCAGCAGCTTTTCCGGGACAGGCTACAATGAGCAGTTCTTC
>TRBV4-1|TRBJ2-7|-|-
CASSQDWARSYEQYF
TGCGCCAGCAGCCAAGATTGGGCCCGATCCTACGAGCAGTACTTC
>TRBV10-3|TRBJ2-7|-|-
CAISSDLLGEQYF
TGTGCCATCAGTTCCGACCTGTTAGGAGAGCAGTACTTC
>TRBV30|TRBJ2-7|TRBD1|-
CAWAGQGYEQYF
TGTGCCTGGGCCGGACAGGGGTACGAGCAGTACTTC
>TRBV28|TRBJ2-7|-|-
CASSSPDTYEQYF
TGTGCCAGCAGTTCCCCAGATACCTACGAGCAGTACTTC
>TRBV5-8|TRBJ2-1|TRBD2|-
CASSTRGGAQVEQFF
TGTGCCAGCAGCACCCGGGGGGGAGCCCAAGTTGAGCAGTTCTTC
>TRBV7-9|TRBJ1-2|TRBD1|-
CASIRDSYGYTF
TGTGCCAGCATCCGGGACAGCTATGGCTACACCTTC
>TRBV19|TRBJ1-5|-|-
CASSGGPPRGNNQPQHF
TGTGCCAGTAGTGGGGGACCTCCAAGGGGTAACAATCAGCCCCAGCATTTT
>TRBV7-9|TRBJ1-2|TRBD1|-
CASSPRPTGGVYGYTF
TGTGCCAGCAGCCCCCGTCCGACAGGGGGGGTCTATGGCTACACCTTC
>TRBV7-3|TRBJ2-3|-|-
CASSLMVGTDTQYF
TGTGCCAGCAGCTTAATGGTTGGCACAGATACGCAGTATTTT
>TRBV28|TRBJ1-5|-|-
CASISGGNQPQHF
TGTGCCAGCATATCAGGGGGCAATCAGCCCCAGCATTTT
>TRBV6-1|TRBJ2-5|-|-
CASGIRGRGEETQYF
TGTGCCAGTGGGATTAGGGGCAGGGGGGAAGAGACCCAGTACTTC
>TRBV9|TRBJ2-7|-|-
CASSVDGYEQYF
TGTGCCAGCAGCGTAGATGGGTACGAGCAGTACTTC
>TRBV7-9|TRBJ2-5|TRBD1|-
CASSPFDRGQETQYF
TGTGCCAGCAGCCCATTCGACAGGGGGCAAGAGACCCAGTACTTC
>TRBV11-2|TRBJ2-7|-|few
CASSLNPGVEQYF
TGTGCCAGCAGCTTAAATCCGGGCGTCGAGCAGTACTTC
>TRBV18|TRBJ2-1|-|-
CASSPTSGNEQFF
TGTGCCAGCTCACCAACTAGTGGCAATGAGCAGTTCTTC